This T cell receptor beta chain was captured by sequencing in a study of T cells after yellow fever vaccination. Study results and limitations: Weaker, the secondary response peaked sooner, at day 5 versus 15.

In this sample, this clonotype turned up a few times. What it binds is not known. As TCR cDNA was made by 5'RACE template switching, a universal primer site and UMIs were added. TCRdb processed the 5' RACE reads anew with MiXCR; each CDR3 protein has one entry. The sample contains some 600,000 distinct CDR3 sequences, roughly 12% of which appear only once. V was clipped by 3 bases and J by 2 bases; unmatched bases: 3. The germline V gene encodes CDR1 GTSNPN and CDR2 SVGIG (reference sequence). CDR3 length: 14 amino acids. The chain has TRBV30 and TRBJ2-5; 10 bases map to TRBD1. The sequencing here drew on PBMCs, taken on the day of the yellow fever booster vaccination. This receptor was obtained from a man between 25 and 39 years old who received the YFV17D yellow fever vaccine. CDR3: CAWRSDRGQETQYF. In DNA, the CDR3 is TGTGCCTGGAGGTCGGACAGGGGGCAAGAGACCCAGTACTTC.